This T cell receptor (beta chain) was captured in a study of OX40 agonist ivuxolimab in advanced cancers. Study overall: Earlier treatment with anti-PD-1, anti-PD-L1 or anti-CTLA-4 was permitted, and 35% to 40% had received some. Three patients responded partially, comprising one with hepatocellular carcinoma and two with cutaneous melanoma. Findings and limits, study-wide: Doses of 0.1 to 3.0 mg/kg were accompanied by clonal expansion of CD4+ and CD8+ blood T cells by week 6. CD8+ T cells (on average) carried more expanded clones than CD4+ T cells.

With regard to this clone: Its antigen is undetermined.

Here immunoSEQ multiplex PCR was the method, and the copy in TCRdb shows in-frame clones only, minus some. The sample has roughly 74,000 clones, 80% to 90% seen once. The V end lost 2 bases, the J end lost 4 bases, and 12 bases lay between the germline ends. CDR3 length equals 14 residues. Germline V gene data show CDR1 as SGHTS and CDR2 as YDEGEE. The sequence was obtained from an adult with an advanced solid tumor such as melanoma, head and neck, liver or kidney cancer. The sample in question was CD4+ or CD8+ T cells sorted from blood, obtained in a trial of the OX40 agonist ivuxolimab. V is TRBV5-8 and J is TRBJ2-5, with D unclear. CDR3 DNA sequence: TGTGCCAGCAGCTTTTTGGGTGGGTTAGAGACCCAGTACTTC. Its translation is CASSFLGGLETQYF. Using reference TRBV5-8 and TRBJ2-5 for the parts outside the CDR3, the full variable domain is EAGVTQSPTHLIKTRGQQATLRCSPISGHTSVYWYQQALGLGLQFLLWYDEGEERNRGNFPPRFSGRQFPNYSSELNVNALELEDSALYLCASSFLGGLETQYFGPGTRLLVL.